The 32 T cell receptor beta chains below were found in one sample sequenced in a study of blood T cell repertoires in COVID-19. The table came from immunoSEQ multiplex PCR; TCRdb's copy has only in-frame clones and leaves some out. The sample lists 50,000 or so clones, roughly nine tenths occurring once. Sequencing input: peripheral blood. The receptors were gathered from a human donor in a cohort sampled during active COVID-19.

The rearrangement joins TRBV21-1 to TRBJ2-7; the D call of TRBD2 is as the table states it, not checked on the DNA. TRBV21-1 is classified as a pseudogene. The CDR3 runs 17 residues. The CDR3 reads CASSKEGGGPVSYEQYV. The CDR3 DNA is TGTGCCAGCAGCAAAGAGGGAGGAGGGCCAGTATCCTACGAGCAGTACGTC.

The chain has TRBV19 and TRBJ2-7; the D gene is possibly TRBD2 (6 bases). The CDR3 extends over 15 amino acids. Germline assignment: CDR1 LNHDA and CDR2 SQIVND (reference sequence). V gave up 5 bases and J gave up 3 bases, with 17 bases separating them. The CDR3 spells CASSPGGGLIYEQYF. The CDR3, as DNA: TGTGCCAGTAGTCCCGGTGGAGGGCTGATCTACGAGCAGTACTTC.

The rearrangement joins TRBV3-1 (or the pseudogene TRBV3-2) to TRBJ2-5, with TRBD2 as a possible D gene (6 bases). Trimming took off 4 bases at V and 5 bases at J, with 17 bases between the two ends. Germline V lookup: CDR1 LGHDT, CDR2 YNNKEL (reference sequence). The CDR3 spans 15 residues. Written as DNA, the CDR3 is TGTGCCAGCAGCCCCCAAGATAGGCTAGCGGAGACCCAGTACTTC. It is translated as CASSPQDRLAETQYF.

The CDR3 spells CASSTLGGAGANVLTF. The CDR3 coding sequence is TGTGCCAGCAGCACGTTGGGGGGGGCTGGGGCCAACGTCCTGACTTTC. This chain uses TRBV9 with TRBJ2-6, with TRBD2 matching over 7 bases. Losses at the gene ends were 4 bases for V and 2 bases for J; bases not matched to a gene: 6. The germline gives CDR1 SGDLS, CDR2 YYNGEE. There are 16 residues in the CDR3.

The count of this clone is one. J is TRBJ1-2 and V is TRBV11-2; D uncertain. V was cut by 5 bases and J by 4 bases, with 14 bases left in between. The CDR3 sequence is 14 residues long. Germline V gene sequence: CDR1 SGHAT, CDR2 FQNNGV. CDR3 nucleotides: TGTGCCAGCAGCACCTCTACCCTATTCTATGGCTACACCTTC. Translation: CASSTSTLFYGYTF.

This clone has only one observation. The rearrangement uses TRBV21-1 and TRBJ2-7; TRBD2 was called by the table and not checked on the DNA. TRBV21-1 is flagged as a pseudogene. The CDR3 totals 16 residues. CDR3 loop: CASHGGLASLTYEQYV. The CDR3 DNA reads TGTGCCAGCCATGGTGGGCTAGCGTCTCTCACCTACGAGCAGTACGTC.

This chain connects TRBV6-5 to TRBJ1-5, with 8 bases matching TRBD1. The CDR3 consists of 15 residues. The germline gives CDR1 MNHEY, CDR2 SVGAGI. With V trimmed by 8 bases and J by 2 bases, 8 bases remained unmatched. The CDR3 here is CASRIPGQGNQPQHF. The CDR3, as DNA: TGTGCCAGCCGAATACCGGGACAGGGCAATCAGCCCCAGCATTTT.

The chain is built from TRBV9 and TRBJ2-7, with D possibly matching TRBD1 (6 bases). Deletions cut 4 bases from V and 2 bases from J, with 10 bases between. The CDR3 length is 13 residues. Germline lookup yields CDR1 SGDLS and CDR2 YYNGEE. The CDR3 nucleotides are TGTGCCAGCAGCCCAGGACAGACCTACGAGCAGTACTTC. Its protein product is CASSPGQTYEQYF.

This clone was recorded only once. The chain joins TRBV6-5 to TRBJ1-1, with 7 bases matching TRBD1. Trimming at V came to 5 bases and at J to 3 bases, leaving 6 bases not matched to a gene. Per the germline V gene, CDR1 is MNHEY and CDR2 is SVGAGI. This CDR3 comprises 14 residues. This chain's CDR3 is CASSRGGAYTEAFF. The CDR3 DNA follows: TGTGCCAGCAGTAGAGGGGGCGCTTACACTGAAGCTTTCTTT.

The V gene is TRBV11-2, the J gene TRBJ2-7, with unresolved D. Per germline, CDR1 SGHAT and CDR2 FQNNGV. V shed 1 base and J shed 5 bases, with 18 bases lying between them. This CDR3 is built from 16 residues. CDR3 nucleotides: TGTGCCAGCAGCTTAGCGGCCCCCCTAACAGCCAACGAGCAGTACTTC. It is translated as CASSLAAPLTANEQYF.

This chain links TRBV6-5 with TRBJ2-1, with 14 bases lining up with TRBD2. The CDR3 covers 15 residues. CDR1 MNHEY and CDR2 SVGAGI come from the germline V gene. V gave up 6 bases and J gave up 13 bases; unmatched junction bases: 11. CDR3 in DNA: TGTGCCAGCAGCCCCGGGACTAGCGGGAGAAAGGTTCAGTTCTTC. It specifies CASSPGTSGRKVQFF.

The chain is built from TRBV7-8 and TRBJ2-1; 8 bases map to TRBD1. Unmatched junction bases numbered 6, after V lost 5 bases and J lost 0 bases. The CDR3 covers 16 residues. Germline loops: CDR1 SGHVS, CDR2 FQNEAQ. The CDR3 here is CASSIGTGNSYNEQFF. In nucleotides, the CDR3 is TGTGCCAGCAGCATCGGGACAGGAAACTCCTACAATGAGCAGTTCTTC.

This sequence joins TRBV4-1 and TRBJ1-1, with D hard to call. Trimming cost V 1 base and J 0 bases, with 12 bases left between them. Germline lookup yields CDR1 MGHRA and CDR2 YSYEKL. The CDR3 runs to 16 residues. The CDR3 DNA is TGCGCCAGCAGCCAAGCCCGCCCCCCTATGAACACTGAAGCTTTCTTT. Translation: CASSQARPPMNTEAFF.

The chain joins TRBV5-4 to TRBJ1-3; D is unclear. The germline CDR1 and CDR2 sequences are SGHNT and YYREEE (reference sequence). CDR3 length: 14 residues. Trimming pared 4 bases from V and 3 bases from J, leaving 11 bases between. The CDR3 region is CASSPGRFGNTIYF. DNA for the CDR3: TGTGCCAGCAGCCCTGGGAGATTTGGAAACACCATATATTTT.

The chain uses TRBV29-1 and TRBJ2-1; 7 nucleotides align to TRBD1. There are 15 residues in the CDR3. The ends lost 7 bases at V and 0 bases at J; junction bases unmatched: 9. Germline CDR1 reads SQVTM; CDR2 reads ANQGSEA. As DNA, the CDR3 is TGCAGCGCCAGGACAGGCTCAAGCTCCTACAATGAGCAGTTCTTC. Encoded protein: CSARTGSSSYNEQFF.

The V gene is TRBV24-1, the J gene TRBJ2-3; TRBD1 matches 8 bases. Germline loops: CDR1 KGHDR, CDR2 SFDVKD. The CDR3 sequence is 15 residues long. J lost 6 bases, V lost 5 bases, and 9 bases had no gene match. The CDR3 nucleotides are TGTGCCACCAGTGCCAAGGGACAGGCGGGCGATACGCAGTATTTT. Protein product: CATSAKGQAGDTQYF.

V is TRBV4-3 and J is TRBJ1-6, with 8 bases identical to TRBD1. Germline V gives CDR1 LGHNA, CDR2 YSLEER. Trimming took 1 base from V and 7 from J; bases not matched to a gene: 6. This CDR3 contains 16 residues. The CDR3: CASSQVQGAGNSPLHF. The CDR3 nucleotides read TGCGCCAGCAGCCAAGTTCAGGGGGCTGGGAATTCACCCCTCCACTTT.

This clone has just a few counts. The rearrangement links TRBV7-9 to TRBJ2-5; 10 nucleotides line up with TRBD1. J was trimmed by 4 bases and V by 1 base; bases with no gene match: 6. The length of the CDR3 is 16 residues. Germline lookup yields CDR1 SEHNR and CDR2 FQNEAQ (reference sequence). The CDR3, as DNA: TGTGCCAGCAGCTTAGTTGGGACAGGGGAGGCAGAGACCCAGTACTTC. Its translation is CASSLVGTGEAETQYF.

The V call is TRBV19, the J call TRBJ2-4, with 8 bases lining up with TRBD2. CDR3 length: 14 amino acids. Germline CDR1 is LNHDA and CDR2 is SQIVND (reference sequence). Germline trimming cut 1 base from V and 9 bases from J; bases unmatched to any gene: 5. CDR3 sequence: CASSIAGGHAIQYF. In nucleotides, the CDR3 is TGTGCCAGTAGTATAGCGGGAGGGCACGCCATTCAGTACTTC.

The V call is TRBV7-3, the J call TRBJ1-1; perhaps TRBD1 as D (6 bases). CDR3 length: 15 residues. CDR1 and CDR2 from the germline V gene are SGHTA and FQGTGA. V gave up 5 bases and J gave up 1 base, with 14 bases separating them. Here the CDR3 DNA reads TGTGCCAGCAGCGCCTCCGTGGGACAGAACACTGAAGCTTTCTTT. Translating it yields CASSASVGQNTEAFF.

This rearrangement joins TRBV7-9 to TRBJ2-3, with TRBD1 matching over 9 bases. Germline V lookup: CDR1 SEHNR, CDR2 FQNEAQ (reference sequence). The CDR3 loop spans 16 amino acids. Losses at the gene ends were 5 bases for V and 4 bases for J; bases not matched to a gene: 10. DNA of the CDR3: TGTGCCAGCAGCCTCCCCCGGGACAGGGCCCCAGATACGCAGTATTTT. Translated: CASSLPRDRAPDTQYF.

The chain's CDR3 is CASSPPGQGAGNQPQHF. The CDR3 DNA reads as TGTGCCAGCTCACCTCCGGGACAGGGGGCGGGAAATCAGCCCCAGCATTTT. The genes are TRBV18 and TRBJ1-5; TRBD1 aligns across 12 bases. V shed 3 bases and J 4 bases; nucleotides not matched to a gene: 7. CDR1 and CDR2 (germline): KGHSH, LQKENI. There are 17 residues in the CDR3.

The rearrangement links TRBV30 to TRBJ2-3; TRBD2 matches 14 bases. The CDR3 spans 18 residues. Germline CDR1 and CDR2: GTSNPN and SVGIG (reference sequence). Trimming at V came to 7 bases and at J to 2 bases, leaving 14 bases not matched to a gene. CDR3 DNA: TGTGCCTCAACTCTACCCGGACTAGCGGGGGGCTCCACAGATACGCAGTATTTT. Amino acids: CASTLPGLAGGSTDTQYF. Full variable domain (missing parts from reference TRBV30 and TRBJ2-3): SQTIHQWPATLVQPVGSPLSLECTVEGTSNPNLYWYRQAAGRGLQLLFYSVGIGQISSEVPQNLSASRPQDRQFILSSKKLLLSDSGFYLCASTLPGLAGGSTDTQYFGPGTRLTVL.

This chain links TRBV30 with TRBJ2-5; 7 positions agree with TRBD1. J lost 7 bases, V lost 3 bases, and 20 bases had no gene match. CDR1 and CDR2 (germline): GTSNPN, SVGIG (reference sequence). This CDR3 is 17 amino acids long. The CDR3 is CAWRAPLNRGQTRTQYF. The CDR3, as DNA: TGTGCCTGGAGGGCGCCCCTTAACAGGGGACAAACCAGGACCCAGTACTTC.

The V call is TRBV5-1, the J call TRBJ1-2; 11 bases agree with TRBD1. Germline V gene data show CDR1 as SGHRS and CDR2 as YFSETQ. Trimming cost V 4 bases and J 2 bases; bases outside gene matches: 4. CDR3 length equals 15 residues. The CDR3 sequence is CASSPGDRGNYGYTF. In DNA, the CDR3 is TGCGCCAGCAGCCCAGGGGACAGGGGGAACTATGGCTACACCTTC.

Concerning this clone itself: The junction shows a germline mismatch at one end, possibly a read error. The chain joins TRBV9 to TRBJ1-6; 7 bases map to TRBD1. The CDR3 is made up of 21 amino acids. The V gene's germline CDR1 is SGDLS and CDR2 YYNGEE. CDR3 DNA sequence: TGTGCCAGCAGCGTAGCTCCCTTTGATACAGGGGTGGGCTCCTATAATTCACCCCCCCACTTT. Translated, it gives CASSVAPFDTGVGSYNSPPHF. Full variable domain (outside the CDR3, taken from reference TRBV9 and TRBJ1-6): DSGVTQTPKHLITATGQRVTLRCSPRSGDLSVYWYQQSLDQGLQFLIQYYNGEERAKGNILERFSAQQFPDLHSELNLSSLELGDSALYFCASSVAPFDTGVGSYNSPPHFGNGTRLTVT.

J is TRBJ1-1 and V is TRBV11-3; TRBD1 matches at 10 bases. CDR1 is SGHNT, CDR2 YENEEA, per germline. The CDR3 spans 14 residues. V lost 5 bases to trimming and J lost 4 bases; unmatched junction nucleotides: 4. CDR3 loop: CASSPRTGGTEAFF. The CDR3 DNA follows: TGTGCCAGCAGCCCCCGGACAGGGGGCACTGAAGCTTTCTTT.

The J gene is TRBJ1-2, the V gene TRBV6-5; the match to TRBD1 covers 9 bases. CDR1 MNHEY and CDR2 SVGAGI come from the germline V gene. V was clipped by 5 bases and J by 5 bases; unmatched bases: 6. CDR3 size: 14 residues. CDR3 sequence reads: CASSRTGAGYGYTF. The CDR3 region has the DNA TGTGCCAGCAGTCGGACAGGGGCAGGGTATGGCTACACCTTC.

This clone has only one observation. This sequence joins TRBV5-4 and TRBJ1-3; D call uncertain. This CDR3 comprises 14 residues. Trimming cost V 4 bases and J 9 bases, with 17 bases left between them. Per the germline V gene, CDR1 is SGHNT and CDR2 is YYREEE (reference sequence). This chain's CDR3 is CASSQERAEVTIYF. The CDR3 DNA reads as TGTGCCAGCAGCCAGGAGCGGGCAGAAGTCACCATATATTTT.

J is TRBJ2-7 and V is TRBV10-1; 7 positions agree with TRBD2. The junction had 15 bases not matched to a gene; V was cut back by 7 bases and J by 6 bases. CDR1 is WNHNN, CDR2 SYGVQD, per germline (reference sequence). The CDR3 consists of 15 residues. Written as DNA, the CDR3 is TGCGCCAGCACCCTGAAGGGCGGGAGTGGTATCGAGCAGTACGTC. Residues: CASTLKGGSGIEQYV.

The chain couples TRBV11-2 to TRBJ1-5; 7 nucleotides line up with TRBD1. Per the germline V gene, CDR1 is SGHAT and CDR2 is FQNNGV. The CDR3 consists of 14 residues. The V segment lost 1 base and the J segment 4 bases; nucleotides outside the gene matches: 1. CDR3 loop: CASSLAGGNQPQHF. The CDR3 DNA reads as TGTGCCAGCAGCTTAGCAGGGGGGAATCAGCCCCAGCATTTT. Combining the CDR3 with reference TRBV11-2 and TRBJ1-5 gives the whole variable domain EAGVAQSPRYKIIEKRQSVAFWCNPISGHATLYWYQQILGQGPKLLIQFQNNGVVDDSQLPKDRFSAERLKGVDSTLKIQPAKLEDSAVYLCASSLAGGNQPQHFGDGTRLSIL.

This chain uses TRBV24-1 with TRBJ1-4; unclear D gene. Trimming pared 4 bases from V and 4 bases from J, leaving 3 bases between. CDR1 is KGHDR and CDR2 is SFDVKD in the germline V gene. The CDR3 runs to 12 residues. CDR3 bases: TGTGCCACCAGTGACAGTAATGAAAAACTGTTTTTT. It is translated as CATSDSNEKLFF.